The 2 T cell receptor beta chains listed next were all sequenced from one sample in a study of graft-versus-host responses after intestinal transplantation (dated by TCRdb to the early 2020s). Library creation used the immunoSEQ multiplex PCR assay. This immuneACCESS table, as held by TCRdb, lists in-frame sequences with V and J called but not all clones. Of the missing ones, under half trace to an unresolved V gene in checked studies; the others have no known cause. This sample gives about 38,000 clones in total; 80% to 85% of them show up just once. Approximately 3.7% of the sample belongs to the ten largest clones. The sample consisted of PBMCs, taken less than 1,400 days after transplant. These receptors were collected from a human patient who received an intestinal transplant, so some T cells may come from the graft donor.

This clone occurred once. CDR3 residues: CASRQGFTGNQPQHF. The CDR3 bases are TGTGCCAGCAGACAGGGGTTTACGGGCAATCAGCCCCAGCATTTT. The chain has TRBV6-5 and TRBJ1-5; 7 positions agree with TRBD1. Germline CDR1 is MNHEY and CDR2 is SVGAGI. The CDR3 extends over 15 amino acids. The ends lost 6 bases at V and 2 bases at J; junction bases unmatched: 7.

The V and J genes are TRBV5-1 and TRBJ2-7; 8 nucleotides align to TRBD2. V lost 0 bases and J lost 0; bases outside the gene matches: 2. The CDR3 length is 15 residues. Germline lookup yields CDR1 SGHRS and CDR2 YFSETQ. The CDR3 DNA is TGCGCCAGCAGCTTGGTAGCGGGGAGCTCCTACGAGCAGTACTTC. Its translation: CASSLVAGSSYEQYF.